This T cell receptor beta chain was found in a study of T cell responses to AZD1222 COVID-19 vaccine. Whole-study findings and limits: Among those given AZD1222, only six were seropositive at baseline.

Germline V gives CDR1 MNHNS, CDR2 SASEGT. With V trimmed by 4 bases and J by 0 bases, 8 bases remained unmatched. This CDR3 has 16 amino acids. This clone is a singleton in its sample. Its antigen remains unidentified. Repertoires were generated with immunoSEQ multiplex PCR, while TCRdb's copy carries only in-frame clones and drops some. The repertoire consists of around 120,000 clones, with 75% to 90% occurring once and the leading ten covering under 3%. The J gene is TRBJ1-2, the V gene TRBV6-1, with 7 bases that match TRBD1. This receptor was obtained from an adult who received the AZD1222 COVID-19 vaccine. The sequenced sample was peripheral blood, obtained 28 days after the second AZD1222 dose. This CDR3 reads CASSASLQGSNYGYTF. CDR3 coding DNA: TGTGCCAGCAGTGCTTCACTACAGGGGTCTAACTATGGCTACACCTTC.